One sample yielded the 9 T cell receptor beta chains listed below, sequenced in a study of blood T cell repertoires in COVID-19. The table came from immunoSEQ multiplex PCR; TCRdb's copy has only in-frame clones and leaves some out. The repertoire consists of under 200,000 clones, with around 74% occurring once and the leading ten covering around 8.1%. The sequenced sample consisted of peripheral blood. The receptors stem from an older woman with COVID-19, enrolled during active disease.

This chain joins TRBV5-6 and TRBJ1-2; 9 bases align to TRBD1. The CDR3 runs to 15 residues. Germline V gene lookup returns CDR1 SGHDT and CDR2 YYEEEE. V was clipped by 5 bases and J by 4 bases; unmatched bases: 9. Here the CDR3 reads CASSSRGTGLYGYTF. The CDR3 DNA sequence: TGTGCCAGCAGTTCCCGAGGGACAGGGCTCTATGGCTACACCTTC. The entire variable domain, with the rest obtained from reference TRBV5-6 and TRBJ1-2, is as follows: DAGVTQSPTHLIKTRGQQVTLRCSPKSGHDTVSWYQQALGQGPQFIFQYYEEEERQRGNFPDRFSGHQFPNYSSELNVNALLLGDSALYLCASSSRGTGLYGYTFGSGTRLTVV.

This clone was seen a handful of times. This chain links TRBV7-3 with TRBJ2-2; tentatively, D is TRBD2 (5 bases). This CDR3 contains 15 residues. Trimming shortened V by 3 bases and J by 6 bases, and 14 bases separated the two germline ends. Germline V lookup: CDR1 SGHTA, CDR2 FQGTGA. As DNA, the CDR3 is TGTGCCAGCAGCTTGGGAGCAATCGGACCCGGGGAGCTGTTTTTT. Translated, it gives CASSLGAIGPGELFF. Complete variable domain (other parts from reference TRBV7-3 and TRBJ2-2): GAGVSQTPSNKVTEKGKYVELRCDPISGHTALYWYRQSLGQGPEFLIYFQGTGAADDSGLPNDRFFAVRPEGSVSTLKIQRTERGDSAVYLCASSLGAIGPGELFFGEGSRLTVL.

Notes on this clone: A junction end diverges from the germline sequence, so it may reflect a read error. V gene TRBV6-1 combines with J gene TRBJ2-2, with 7 bases fitting TRBD1. The CDR3 totals 15 residues. The germline V gene has CDR1 MNHNS and CDR2 SASEGT. The CDR3 DNA reads as TGTGCCAGCAGGGAAGGGGGCATTTCGACCGGGGAGCTGTTTTTT. Protein sequence: CASREGGISTGELFF.

The chain uses TRBV4-1 and TRBJ2-5; tentative D call: TRBD2 (5 bases). This CDR3 comprises 16 residues. V was clipped by 0 bases and J by 1 base, with 12 bases between them. Germline values: CDR1 MGHRA, CDR2 YSYEKL. CDR3 nucleotides: TGCGCCAGCAGCCAAGACGGTTCGAGCGGCCAAGAGACCCAGTACTTC. This encodes CASSQDGSSGQETQYF.

This clone was picked up one time. The rearrangement uses TRBV6-5 and TRBJ2-7, with 12 bases matching TRBD2. Germline CDR1 and CDR2: MNHEY and SVGAGI. The J segment lost 7 bases and the V segment lost 6 bases, leaving 10 bases of the junction unmatched. This CDR3 comprises 15 residues. The CDR3 DNA sequence: TGTGCCAGCAGCCCCGGACTAGCGGGACTCAAGGAGCAGTACTTC. This encodes CASSPGLAGLKEQYF.

The chain has TRBV5-4 and TRBJ1-3, with TRBD1 identical over 9 bases. The CDR3 has 14 residues. The trim removed 9 bases at V and 5 bases at J, leaving 9 bases unmatched. In germline, CDR1 is SGHNT, CDR2 YYREEE (reference sequence). The CDR3 DNA reads TGTGCCACTAGCCCCACAGGGGGCAGAAACACCATATATTTT. Translated: CATSPTGGRNTIYF.

The chain links TRBV10-3 to TRBJ1-3; 9 nucleotides align to TRBD1. Trimming took 5 bases from V and 3 from J; bases not matched to a gene: 8. This CDR3 has 16 residues. Germline V gene lookup returns CDR1 ENHRY and CDR2 SYGVKD. CDR3 sequence (DNA): TGTGCCATCAGTCAGGGACAGGGAGGAGGTGGAAACACCATATATTTT. This sequence encodes CAISQGQGGGGNTIYF.

This clone appeared a few times. The chain combines TRBV7-3 with TRBJ2-2; D may be TRBD1 (6 bases). The germline gives CDR1 SGHTA, CDR2 FQGTGA. The V and J ends lost 5 bases and 2 bases respectively, with 15 bases between them. CDR3 length equals 16 residues. CDR3 in amino acids: CASSRKQGVNTGELFF. The CDR3 DNA sequence: TGTGCCAGCAGCCGCAAACAGGGTGTCAACACCGGGGAGCTGTTTTTT.

This clone was picked up one time. V usage is TRBV7-2 and J usage is TRBJ2-7; D uncertain. Between the trimmed V and J ends, which lost 4 bases and 7 bases, there was a span of 8 bases. Germline V gives CDR1 SGHTA, CDR2 FQGNSA. CDR3 length: 11 amino acids. CDR3 DNA sequence: TGTGCCAGCAGCTCTTCTCGGGAGCAGTACTTC. It specifies CASSSSREQYF.